Detailed here is one TCR beta chain. Its antigen is not known. The repertoire was sequenced with immunoSEQ multiplex PCR; TCRdb's copy has only in-frame clones and lacks some. The table shows 70,000 or so clones, with about 93% occurring only once. This record comes from a study of PD-1 blockade in classical Hodgkin lymphoma. Whole-study results and caveats: Reported baseline diversity: healthy donors highest, relapsed/refractory patients lowest.

This CDR3 spans 13 amino acids. Each patient's relapse followed autologous stem cell transplantation, and brentuximab vedotin exposure varied. Specimen: peripheral blood mononuclear cells (PBMCs), collected at baseline. This TCR was recovered from a human donor with classical Hodgkin lymphoma. V and J are TRBV21-1 and TRBJ2-5; the table's D call TRBD1 went unverified against the DNA. TRBV21-1 is flagged as a pseudogene. The CDR3: CASSSRTGKTQYF. The DNA for the CDR3 is TGTGCCAGCAGCAGCCGGACAGGGAAGACCCAGTACTTC.